This T cell receptor (beta chain) was identified during a study of glioma-infiltrating T cells. Looked up from germline, CDR1 is SGHTA and CDR2 is FQGNSA. The CDR3 contains 15 residues. V gave up 2 bases and J gave up 2 bases, with 13 bases separating them. Study-wide results and caveats: Tissue-blood divergence was below expectation in non-neoplastic patients, above in gliomas. Tissue and blood shared very few CDR3 sequences.

Concerning this clonotype: Its antigen remains unknown. Possible read error: a much larger clone is one base away.

Using RNA template, CDR3s of TCR alpha and beta were amplified with iRepertoire arm-PCR. MiXCR was run by TCRdb on the multiplex PCR reads, yielding one entry per CDR3 protein. The sample lists fewer than 250,000 distinct CDR3 sequences, about 31% occurring once. This chain joins TRBV7-2 and TRBJ2-7; D call uncertain. Sequencing was done on a sample of glioma tissue, nonneoplastic brain tissue, or PBMCs (not recorded which). This TCR came from a human donor with low-grade glioma or glioblastoma, undergoing nonglioma brain surgery, or in good health (not recorded which). CDR3 in DNA: TGTGCCAGCAGCTTAAGACTCCGTGAGACCTACGAGCAGTACTTC. Amino acids: CASSLRLRETYEQYF.